One and the same sample provided the 27 T cell receptor beta chains below, sequenced in a study of blood T cells in healthy people across ages. Through a sample-barcoded 5' primer and a J-beta primer mix, a second PCR was run for 7 to 11 cycles. MiXCR, run by TCRdb on the 5' RACE reads, gives a single entry per CDR3 protein. The table includes 1.5 million to 2 million distinct CDR3 sequences, roughly 27% detected once. Sequenced: blood. All receptors derive from a woman in her twenties or thirties in good health.

CDR3 bases: TGTGCCAGCAGCCAAGTTGAGGACTATGGCTACACCTTC. Translated, it gives CASSQVEDYGYTF. The rearrangement joins TRBV14 to TRBJ1-2; no clear D gene. CDR1 and CDR2 from the germline V gene are SGHDN and FVKESK. The CDR3 contains 13 residues. Trimming left V 1 base short and J 3 bases short, with 6 bases between.

The chain carries TRBV12-3 or TRBV12-4 and TRBJ2-3; 8 nucleotides match TRBD1. The J segment lost 5 bases and the V segment lost 6 bases, leaving 10 bases of the junction unmatched. This CDR3 region has 15 residues. This chain's CDR3 is CASRDGTGDRDTQYF. The DNA for the CDR3 is TGTGCCAGCAGGGATGGGACAGGTGATCGAGATACGCAGTATTTT.

This clonotype was counted at least ten times. This rearrangement joins TRBV5-1 to TRBJ2-3; TRBD2 agrees at 8 bases. The CDR3 sequence is 16 residues long. J was trimmed by 0 bases and V by 3 bases; bases with no gene match: 6. Germline V CDR1 and CDR2: SGHRS, YFSETQ. The CDR3: CASSSTSGPSTDTQYF. CDR3 DNA: TGCGCCAGCAGCTCTACTAGCGGCCCTAGCACAGATACGCAGTATTTT.

The genes are TRBV12-3 or TRBV12-4 and TRBJ2-1, with 7 bases aligning to TRBD1. V shed 7 bases and J 4 bases; nucleotides not matched to a gene: 7. The length of the CDR3 is 14 residues. Written as DNA, the CDR3 is TGTGCCAGCAAGGGTGACAGGGCGTACAATGAGCAGTTCTTC. Encoded protein: CASKGDRAYNEQFF.

The rearrangement joins TRBV12-3 or TRBV12-4 to TRBJ1-2; no firm D call. Trimming cost V 5 bases and J 4 bases, with 14 bases left between them. The CDR3 runs 14 residues. The CDR3 is CASSPITRGYGYTF. The CDR3 DNA reads as TGTGCCAGCAGTCCTATTACCCGGGGCTATGGCTACACCTTC.

There are a few counts of this clonotype. The gene calls are TRBV5-1 and TRBJ2-7; 7 nucleotides match TRBD1. Germline V CDR1 and CDR2: SGHRS, YFSETQ. Losses at the gene ends were 3 bases for V and 6 bases for J; bases not matched to a gene: 3. The CDR3 is 12 amino acids. The CDR3 nucleotides are TGCGCCAGCAGCTCGCGACAGGGCGAGCAGTACTTC. It specifies CASSSRQGEQYF.

This clonotype was seen only a few times. V gene TRBV4-2 combines with J gene TRBJ1-2; 9 bases match TRBD1. After removal of 0 bases from V and 4 bases from J, the junction contained 9 bases not matched to a gene. CDR1 is LGHNA, CDR2 YNFKEQ, per germline. The length of the CDR3 is 17 residues. The CDR3 sequence is CASSQDRGDRARYGYTF. DNA of the CDR3: TGTGCCAGCAGCCAAGATAGGGGGGACAGGGCTCGCTATGGCTACACCTTC.

This clonotype was counted a few times. The chain combines TRBV12-3 or TRBV12-4 with TRBJ2-7, with a possible D match to TRBD1 (5 bases). There are 14 residues in the CDR3. V lost 7 bases and J lost 0, with 13 bases in between. The CDR3, as DNA: TGTGCCAGCAATACAGGCCGCACCTCCTACGAGCAGTACTTC. The encoded protein is CASNTGRTSYEQYF.

As for this clonotype: A much larger clone is a single base away; this may be a read error. The CDR3 DNA reads TGTGCCTGCAGCCCCCGGGACAGGGGGTTGAATGAGCAGTTCTTC. Protein product: CACSPRDRGLNEQFF. The V call is TRBV12-3 or TRBV12-4, the J call TRBJ2-1; 11 bases fit TRBD1. The CDR3 sequence is 15 residues long.

This sequence joins TRBV5-1 and TRBJ1-6; no clear D. The CDR3 sequence is 15 residues long. CDR1 and CDR2 from the germline V gene are SGHRS and YFSETQ. V was cut by 4 bases and J by 4 bases, with 12 bases left in between. CDR3 amino acids: CASSRSRGYNSPLHF. CDR3 bases: TGCGCCAGCAGCAGGAGTCGAGGGTATAATTCACCCCTCCACTTT.

The chain has TRBV11-2 and TRBJ2-3; no clear D gene. The CDR3 runs 15 residues. Germline CDR1 SGHAT, CDR2 FQNNGV. Deletions cut 0 bases from V and 2 bases from J, with 9 bases between. The CDR3 loop is CASSLDVSYTDTQYF. Written as DNA, the CDR3 is TGTGCCAGCAGCTTAGATGTCAGCTACACAGATACGCAGTATTTT.

The chain carries TRBV7-2 and TRBJ2-3; possible D gene TRBD2, 7 bases. Trimming shortened V by 5 bases and J by 4 bases, and 19 bases separated the two germline ends. The CDR3 runs to 16 residues. Germline V gene sequence: CDR1 SGHTA, CDR2 FQGNSA. The CDR3: CASSVLGGGISDTQYF. The DNA for the CDR3 is TGTGCCAGCAGCGTGCTTGGGGGGGGCATCTCAGATACGCAGTATTTT.

About this clonotype: It is likely a read error, because the conserved phenylalanine at the end of the CDR3 is missing. The J gene is TRBJ2-5, the V gene TRBV15, with 7 bases aligning to TRBD2. The closer fit of TRBJ2-7 to the DNA end suggests the J call may be wrong. CDR3 length equals 14 residues. Per germline, CDR1 LNHNV and CDR2 YYDKDF (reference sequence). CDR3 residues: CATSREGRGYEQYC. The CDR3 DNA reads TGTGCCACCAGCAGAGAGGGGAGGGGCTACGAGCAGTACTGC.

This chain links TRBV6-1 with TRBJ1-6, with D maybe TRBD1 (5 bases). Germline CDR1 and CDR2: MNHNS and SASEGT. V lost 3 bases and J lost 6, with 12 bases in between. This CDR3 spans 15 amino acids. DNA of the CDR3: TGTGCCAGCAGTGACCGGGCAGGGCGTAATTCACCCCTCCACTTT. Translation: CASSDRAGRNSPLHF.

The rearrangement joins TRBV4-3 to TRBJ1-2; 7 positions match TRBD1. Germline V CDR1 and CDR2: LGHNA, YSLEER. The CDR3 runs to 14 residues. V lost 4 bases to trimming and J lost 3 bases; unmatched junction nucleotides: 5. The CDR3 DNA follows: TGCGCCAGCAGCCCGCAAACAGGGGACTATGGCTACACCTTC. Its protein product is CASSPQTGDYGYTF.

In its sample, this clonotype was seen many times. This rearrangement joins TRBV9 to TRBJ2-7; D possibly matches TRBD1 or TRBD2 (5 bases each). V was clipped by 4 bases and J by 2 bases, with 13 bases between them. Per germline, CDR1 SGDLS and CDR2 YYNGEE. The CDR3 is 14 amino acids. The CDR3 bases are TGTGCCAGCAGCCCAACGGGGACCACCTACGAGCAGTACTTC. Translating gives CASSPTGTTYEQYF.

In regard to this clonotype: At one of its ends the junction is not consistent with the germline gene, which may arise from a read error. The chain recombines TRBV5-1 with TRBJ2-3; 9 nucleotides agree with TRBD2. The CDR3 is 15 residues long. Germline CDR1 reads SGHRS; CDR2 reads YFSETQ. The CDR3 nucleotides read TGCGCCAGCAGCTTGGCGGGGACTAGCACAGATACGCGGTATTTT. This sequence encodes CASSLAGTSTDTRYF.

J is TRBJ2-5 and V is TRBV6-5; D is ambiguous. Germline values: CDR1 MNHEY, CDR2 SVGAGI. The V gene lost 6 bases and the J gene lost 5 bases, with 10 bases spanning the gap. The CDR3 covers 12 residues. The CDR3 protein is CASSACTETQYF. Written as DNA, the CDR3 is TGTGCCAGCAGCGCTTGCACGGAGACCCAGTACTTC.

The gene calls are TRBV4-2 and TRBJ1-1; TRBD1 matches at 8 bases. V was clipped by 2 bases and J by 2 bases; unmatched bases: 4. Germline V gives CDR1 LGHNA, CDR2 YNFKEQ. CDR3 length equals 15 residues. The CDR3 protein is CASSQRQGSNTEAFF. CDR3 coding DNA: TGTGCCAGCAGCCAACGACAGGGGAGTAACACTGAAGCTTTCTTT.

This clonotype showed up just a few times. The V call is TRBV6-2 or TRBV6-3, the J call TRBJ2-3; no definite D call. The CDR3 is 13 amino acids. Germline-derived CDR1 and CDR2 are MNHEY and SVGEGT. The V end lost 2 bases, the J end lost 2 bases, and 5 bases lay between the germline ends. The CDR3 loop is CASSYEDTDTQYF. CDR3 coding DNA: TGTGCCAGCAGTTACGAGGACACAGATACGCAGTATTTT.

As regards this clonotype: Compared with germline, one end of the junction differs, possibly owing to a read error. The rearrangement links TRBV6-1 to TRBJ1-4, with D possibly matching TRBD1 (6 bases). CDR3 length: 16 amino acids. Per germline, CDR1 MNHNS and CDR2 SASEGT. The DNA of the CDR3 is TGTACCAGCAGCGCCTCAGGGGCCGCTAATAATGAAAAACTGTTTTTT. Its protein is CTSSASGAANNEKLFF.

The chain is built from TRBV7-9 and TRBJ1-5, with D unclear. Trimming stripped 3 bases from V and 3 bases from J, with 9 bases between. This CDR3 spans 14 amino acids. The germline gives CDR1 SEHNR, CDR2 FQNEAQ (reference sequence). As DNA, the CDR3 is TGTGCCAGCAGCTTTTCAGGTCCCAATCAGCCCCAGCATTTT. This sequence encodes CASSFSGPNQPQHF.

The CDR3 bases are TGCAGTGCTACCCAGGGAGCGGGGGGTCCAGATACGCAGTATTTT. Protein: CSATQGAGGPDTQYF. V gene TRBV20-1 combines with J gene TRBJ2-3, with TRBD2 matching 9 bases. Germline V CDR1 and CDR2: DFQATT, SNEGSKA (reference sequence). After removal of 4 bases from V and 4 bases from J, the junction contained 9 bases not matched to a gene. The CDR3 loop spans 15 amino acids.

This clonotype was counted a few times. In nucleotides, the CDR3 is TGTGCCAGCAGCCATAGGGGGGGCAAAGGAGAGACCCAGTACTTC. As protein: CASSHRGGKGETQYF. The V and J genes are TRBV7-3 and TRBJ2-5; D is perhaps TRBD2 (7 bases). V was clipped by 5 bases and J by 4 bases, with 17 bases between them. The CDR3 runs 15 residues. Germline CDR1 SGHTA, CDR2 FQGTGA.

The chain carries TRBV28 and TRBJ1-1, with D tentatively TRBD1 (5 bases). Germline V gene data show CDR1 as MDHEN and CDR2 as SYDVKM. The CDR3 consists of 16 residues. V was shortened by 4 bases and J by 1 base, with 16 bases between the two germline ends. Here the CDR3 reads CASSSHKGTRNTEAFF. The CDR3 DNA reads as TGTGCCAGCAGTTCTCACAAAGGGACGAGGAACACTGAAGCTTTCTTT.

The chain combines TRBV6-6 with TRBJ2-3; D call uncertain. Germline CDR1 reads MNHNY; CDR2 reads SVGAGI (reference sequence). The length of the CDR3 is 14 residues. CDR3 nucleotides: TGTTCCCCCATGCTTTGGCTGAGTACAGATACGCAGTATTTT. Its translation is CSPMLWLSTDTQYF.

Only a few counts were recorded for this clonotype. The CDR3 is CASREWQGPNQPQHF. For the CDR3, the DNA is TGTGCCAGCAGGGAATGGCAGGGCCCCAATCAGCCCCAGCATTTT. The chain links TRBV12-3 or TRBV12-4 to TRBJ1-5; weak D call: TRBD1 (5 bases). There are 15 residues in the CDR3. Trimming removed 6 bases from V and 3 bases from J, with 15 bases in between.